The rows below give T cell receptor beta chains drawn from one sample of a study of OX40 agonist ivuxolimab in advanced cancers. The repertoire was sequenced with immunoSEQ multiplex PCR; TCRdb's copy has only in-frame clones and lacks some. The sample has 65,000 or so clones; 88% are singletons. The sequenced sample was CD4+ or CD8+ T cells sorted from blood, obtained in a trial of the OX40 agonist ivuxolimab. These receptors came from an adult with an advanced solid tumor such as melanoma, head and neck, liver or kidney cancer. Both conserved end residues are trimmed from each CDR3. The order of the fields is J gene, CDR3 length, V gene, CDR3 protein.

>TRBJ2-1|12|TRBV28
ASSSNGIHNEQF
>TRBJ1-5|11|TRBV30
AWSGGERQPQH
>TRBJ2-1|14|TRBV7-2
ASSLAGLAGGPEQF
>TRBJ2-2|14|TRBV7-9
APLEASGSLTGELF
>TRBJ1-5|12|TRBV15
ATSTGTGGQPQH
>TRBJ2-7|16|TRBV18
ASSPLGQGAMRTYEQY
>TRBJ2-7|10|TRBV7-9
ASSLRSDEQY
>TRBJ2-7|13|TRBV4-2
ASSQDEGSSYEQY
>TRBJ2-2|13|TRBV5-5
ASSSGTGITGELF
>TRBJ1-5|11|TRBV19
ASSIDRDKPQH
>TRBJ1-3|13|TRBV5-5
ASSSPADPGHTIY
>TRBJ1-1|12|TRBV9
ASSPDSSNTEAF
>TRBJ1-2|12|TRBV6-6
ASSYSQGNYGYT
>TRBJ2-7|13|TRBV5-1
ASSLAVGGTYEQY
>TRBJ2-7|10|TRBV7-2
ASSLVAGEQY
>TRBJ1-5|14|TRBV15
ATSRVEGDGNQPQH
>TRBJ2-4|13|TRBV2
ASESNPVAKNIQY
>TRBJ1-1|12|TRBV14
ASSQETQNTEAF
>TRBJ2-7|16|TRBV6-1
ASSGSRDRGTVAYEQY
>TRBJ1-6|14|TRBV9
ASSVGPGPSNSPLH
>TRBJ2-3|17|TRBV18
ASSPPLTSGGPSTDTQY
>TRBJ1-2|12|TRBV7-2
ASSLVRGNYGYT
>TRBJ2-1|14|TRBV10-3
AISEGGGLTYNEQF
>TRBJ2-1|12|TRBV18
ASSRLAGPNEQF
>TRBJ2-7|9|TRBV11-2
ASSPQGKQY
>TRBJ1-1|14|TRBV5-5
ASSLDSGGTNTEAF
>TRBJ1-5|12|TRBV28
ASSFGSGDQPQH
>TRBJ1-1|13|TRBV6-5
ASSYSRGGRTEAF
>TRBJ1-2|14|TRBV28
ASSSPGLGSHYGYT
>TRBJ1-5|13|TRBV7-8
ASSPGGSWDQPQH
>TRBJ2-1|9|TRBV20-1
SASLGNEQF
>TRBJ1-2|11|TRBV5-6
ASSSTTNYGYT
>TRBJ2-3|10|TRBV6-5
ASTSSGGAQY
>TRBJ2-1|16|TRBV5-4
ASSLRDRGEGSYNEQF
>TRBJ2-7|12|TRBV10-3
AISGLAGGYEQY
>TRBJ2-1|16|TRBV7-2
ASSFRLAGGKSYNEQF
>TRBJ1-1|11|TRBV7-2
ASSFRGGTEAF
>TRBJ2-7|14|TRBV5-1
ASSGSGTGGTHEQY
>TRBJ2-5|13|TRBV11-2
ASSLLSGGQETQY
>TRBJ1-2|12|TRBV19
ASRTDGTNYGYT
>TRBJ1-2|16|TRBV29-1
SVEKSPGRGPSNYGYT
>TRBJ2-7|10|TRBV6-6
ATQTGEKEQY
>TRBJ2-7|14|TRBV9
ASSAAVAGALNEQY